This TCR beta chain was sequenced for a study of blood T cell repertoires in COVID-19. Only in-frame clones appear in the TCRdb table, and some are missing; sequencing was by immunoSEQ multiplex PCR. The repertoire holds approximately 89,000 clones, with 90% to 95% as singletons. Trimming shortened V by 4 bases and J by 2 bases, and 11 bases separated the two germline ends. The CDR3 sequence is 14 residues long. Germline V gene lookup returns CDR1 SGDLS and CDR2 YYNGEE. V gene TRBV9 combines with J gene TRBJ2-3, with D perhaps matching TRBD1 (6 bases). The sample was peripheral blood. The source of this sequence is a human donor with active COVID-19. The donor label of this sample is uncertain. The CDR3, as DNA: TGTGCCAGCAGCCCCGGACAGCCCACAGATACGCAGTATTTT. Translation: CASSPGQPTDTQYF.